This passage covers 21 T cell receptor beta chains from one sample sequenced in a study of PD-1 blockade in classical Hodgkin lymphoma. Autologous stem cell transplantation was followed by relapse in every patient, and brentuximab vedotin exposure varied. Generated by immunoSEQ multiplex PCR, the TCRdb table keeps only in-frame clones and is missing some. Of 75,000 to 100,000 clones in the sample, approximately 80% were seen once. Sequencing was performed on peripheral blood mononuclear cells (PBMCs), taken before the second cycle of nivolumab. Receptors originate from a human donor with classical Hodgkin lymphoma.

V is TRBV7-2 and J is TRBJ2-5; 7 nucleotides agree with TRBD1. Germline trimming cut 7 bases from V and 2 bases from J; bases unmatched to any gene: 4. Germline values: CDR1 SGHTA, CDR2 FQGNSA. The CDR3 sequence is 13 residues long. CDR3 sequence reads: CASTGQEQETQYF. CDR3 nucleotide sequence: TGTGCCAGCACTGGACAGGAACAAGAGACCCAGTACTTC. Supplemented by reference TRBV7-2 and TRBJ2-5, the full variable domain reads GAGVSQSPSNKVTEKGKDVELRCDPISGHTALYWYRQSLGQGLEFLIYFQGNSAPDKSGLPSDRFSAERTGGSVSTLTIQRTQQEDSAVYLCASTGQEQETQYFGPGTRLLVL.

V usage is TRBV5-1 and J usage is TRBJ2-3; the D is unclear. V was trimmed by 0 bases and J by 0 bases, leaving 14 bases between them. The germline V gene has CDR1 SGHRS and CDR2 YFSETQ. The CDR3 length is 17 residues. This chain's CDR3 is CASSLDINDPSTDTQYF. The CDR3, as DNA: TGCGCCAGCAGCTTGGACATTAACGACCCCAGCACAGATACGCAGTATTTT. Looking up the rest from reference TRBV5-1 and TRBJ2-3 gives the full variable domain: KAGVTQTPRYLIKTRGQQVTLSCSPISGHRSVSWYQQTPGQGLQFLFEYFSETQRNKGNFPGRFSGRQFSNSRSEMNVSTLELGDSALYLCASSLDINDPSTDTQYFGPGTRLTVL.

As concerns this clone: This specimen includes other DNA sequences encoding the same CDR3. The chain recombines TRBV27 with TRBJ1-2; D may be TRBD1 (6 bases). CDR1 MNHEY and CDR2 SMNVEV come from the germline V gene (reference sequence). The CDR3 contains 15 residues. Trimming left V 0 bases short and J 8 bases short, with 16 bases between. CDR3 loop: CASSLSKTGARGYTF. The CDR3 DNA reads as TGTGCCAGCAGTTTATCGAAGACAGGCGCTCGGGGCTACACCTTC.

The V call is TRBV14, the J call TRBJ2-1; TRBD2 agrees at 12 bases. Germline CDR1 SGHDN, CDR2 FVKESK. Trimming at V came to 4 bases and at J to 15 bases, leaving 7 bases not matched to a gene. The CDR3 sequence is 13 residues long. CDR3 amino acids: CASSLTSGSVGFF. CDR3 nucleotides: TGTGCCAGCAGCCTGACTAGCGGGAGTGTTGGGTTCTTC.

This clone was counted a single time. The chain joins TRBV11-3 to TRBJ2-1; 8 positions match TRBD1. The J segment lost 4 bases and the V segment lost 0 bases, leaving 5 bases of the junction unmatched. This CDR3 region has 16 residues. Germline V gene lookup returns CDR1 SGHNT and CDR2 YENEEA. The CDR3 DNA sequence: TGTGCCAGCAGCTTAGATGGTGGACAGGGTTACAATGAGCAGTTCTTC. This gives the protein CASSLDGGQGYNEQFF.

The DNA of the CDR3 is TGTGCCAGCAGCGGAAGGACTAGCGGGAGGTGGAATGAGCAGTTCTTC. It encodes CASSGRTSGRWNEQFF. The chain carries TRBV11-3 and TRBJ2-1; 14 nucleotides match TRBD2. From germline, CDR1 is SGHNT and CDR2 YENEEA. Trimming removed 5 bases from V and 7 bases from J; junction bases left unmatched: 7. The CDR3 totals 16 residues.

The chain carries TRBV2 and TRBJ1-5, with D perhaps TRBD1 (6 bases). Trimming removed 2 bases from V and 5 bases from J, with 10 bases in between. This CDR3 is 14 amino acids long. Germline V CDR1 and CDR2: SNHLY, FYNNEI. CDR3 loop: CASSERAGDQPQHF. DNA for the CDR3: TGTGCCAGCAGTGAAAGGGCAGGGGATCAGCCCCAGCATTTT.

Comments on this clone: The same CDR3 can be traced to other DNA sequences in this sample. V usage is TRBV28 and J usage is TRBJ1-3, with D unresolved. Trimming took 3 bases from V and 4 from J, leaving 4 bases between them. The CDR3 has 12 amino acids. Germline CDR1 reads MDHEN; CDR2 reads SYDVKM. CDR3 in amino acids: CASSFRGNTIYF. Written as DNA, the CDR3 is TGTGCCAGCAGTTTCCGGGGAAACACCATATATTTT.

The CDR3 is CASSLILAGSGETQYF. The CDR3 bases are TGTGCCAGCAGCTTAATACTAGCGGGAAGTGGCGAGACCCAGTACTTC. V gene TRBV7-9 combines with J gene TRBJ2-5, with TRBD2 matching over 10 bases. The germline CDR1 and CDR2 sequences are SEHNR and FQNEAQ (reference sequence). V trimming: 2 bases; J trimming: 5 bases; junction bases outside the gene matches: 8. The CDR3 extends over 16 amino acids.

This sequence joins TRBV9 and TRBJ2-2, with D possibly TRBD1 on 5 matching bases. The CDR3 sequence is 17 residues long. Germline V CDR1 and CDR2: SGDLS, YYNGEE. Trimming stripped 4 bases from V and 0 bases from J, with 16 bases between. Written as DNA, the CDR3 is TGTGCCAGCAGCCCTAGAGTTGGGGCCCCGAACACCGGGGAGCTGTTTTTT. Translation gives CASSPRVGAPNTGELFF.

This chain links TRBV5-1 with TRBJ1-1; D is possibly TRBD1 (6 bases). Germline assignment: CDR1 SGHRS and CDR2 YFSETQ. The V and J ends lost 7 bases and 3 bases respectively, with 10 bases between them. This CDR3 is built from 12 residues. In DNA form, the CDR3 reads TGCGCCAGCCGGGGGGGGCACACTGAAGCTTTCTTT. This codes for CASRGGHTEAFF. The full variable domain, completed using reference TRBV5-1 and TRBJ1-1, is KAGVTQTPRYLIKTRGQQVTLSCSPISGHRSVSWYQQTPGQGLQFLFEYFSETQRNKGNFPGRFSGRQFSNSRSEMNVSTLELGDSALYLCASRGGHTEAFFGQGTRLTVV.

This rearrangement joins TRBV10-3 to TRBJ1-1; D is unclear. V was trimmed by 10 bases and J by 4 bases, leaving 16 bases between them. CDR1 ENHRY and CDR2 SYGVKD come from the germline V gene. This CDR3 contains 13 residues. CDR3 in amino acids: CATSTAEITEAFF. CDR3 in DNA: TGTGCCACGTCAACCGCTGAAATCACTGAAGCTTTCTTT.

This chain connects TRBV27 to TRBJ2-7, with TRBD2 matching 7 bases. CDR1 is MNHEY and CDR2 is SMNVEV in the germline V gene (reference sequence). Germline trimming cut 2 bases from V and 4 bases from J; bases unmatched to any gene: 11. This CDR3 spans 16 amino acids. The CDR3 DNA reads TGTGCCAGCAGTTTAGGGAGCGGGGCCGAACGGTACGAGCAGTACTTC. It encodes CASSLGSGAERYEQYF.

The chain is built from TRBV18 and TRBJ1-2, with TRBD1 identical over 7 bases. CDR3 size: 13 residues. Per germline, CDR1 KGHSH and CDR2 LQKENI. With 7 bases clipped from V and 5 bases from J, the junction kept 7 bases outside the gene matches. As DNA, the CDR3 is TGTGCCAGCTACCGACAGGGCGAATATGGCTACACCTTC. Translation: CASYRQGEYGYTF.

The rearrangement uses TRBV27 and TRBJ2-5, with TRBD2 identical over 7 bases. V was clipped by 0 bases and J by 2 bases; unmatched bases: 3. The CDR3 covers 15 residues. From germline, CDR1 is MNHEY and CDR2 SMNVEV (reference sequence). In nucleotides, the CDR3 is TGTGCCAGCAGTTTATCCGGGACTACACAAGAGACCCAGTACTTC. This sequence encodes CASSLSGTTQETQYF.

V gene TRBV4-3 combines with J gene TRBJ1-3; 11 nucleotides align to TRBD1. The CDR3 length is 18 residues. V dropped 0 bases and J dropped 0; count of bases not matched to a gene: 4. Germline V lookup: CDR1 LGHNA, CDR2 YSLEER. CDR3 in DNA: TGCGCCAGCAGCCAAGATACCGGGACAGGGGGCTCTGGAAACACCATATATTTT. Its translation: CASSQDTGTGGSGNTIYF.

J is TRBJ2-5 and V is TRBV6-5; tentatively, D is TRBD1 (6 bases). V lost 6 bases and J lost 1, with 12 bases in between. From germline, CDR1 is MNHEY and CDR2 SVGAGI. The CDR3 spans 14 residues. The CDR3 nucleotides read TGTGCCAGCAGACACGACAGGACCCAAGAGACCCAGTACTTC. This codes for CASRHDRTQETQYF.

This clone has just one count. Other DNA sequences from this sample encode an identical CDR3 as well. The chain uses TRBV28 and TRBJ1-5; no reliable D call. The CDR3 extends over 14 amino acids. V shed 2 bases and J shed 2 bases, with 7 bases lying between them. Germline V gives CDR1 MDHEN, CDR2 SYDVKM. CDR3 sequence (DNA): TGTGCCAGCAGTTTAATTCTGGGCAATCAGCCCCAGCATTTT. Its translation: CASSLILGNQPQHF.

V is TRBV7-8 and J is TRBJ2-7; D possibly corresponds to TRBD1 (7 bases). Trimming took off 5 bases at V and 5 bases at J, with 22 bases between the two ends. The length of the CDR3 is 16 residues. In germline, CDR1 is SGHVS, CDR2 FQNEAQ. CDR3 coding DNA: TGTGCCAGCAGCCAACCGGCGGCGGGAAGGGGGCACGAGCAGTACTTC. Its protein product is CASSQPAAGRGHEQYF. Filled out from reference TRBV7-8 and TRBJ2-7, the complete variable domain reads GAGVSQSPRYKVAKRGQDVALRCDPISGHVSLFWYQQALGQGPEFLTYFQNEAQLDKSGLPSDRFFAERPEGSVSTLKIQRTQQEDSAVYLCASSQPAAGRGHEQYFGPGTRLTVT.

This chain links TRBV18 with TRBJ2-1; D remains unclear. The CDR3 contains 15 residues. Trimming cost V 3 bases and J 8 bases, with 17 bases left between them. The germline CDR1 and CDR2 sequences are KGHSH and LQKENI. In nucleotides, the CDR3 is TGTGCCAGCTCACCTGGGCAGTCTCAGGTCTATGAGCAGTTCTTC. Protein product: CASSPGQSQVYEQFF.

J is TRBJ2-2 and V is TRBV19, with TRBD1 matching 9 bases. This CDR3 has 16 residues. J was trimmed by 10 bases and V by 5 bases; bases with no gene match: 14. Germline CDR1 is LNHDA and CDR2 is SQIVND (reference sequence). This chain's CDR3 is CASSLLTGTGREELFF. CDR3 coding DNA: TGTGCCAGTAGTCTCTTAACCGGGACAGGGCGTGAGGAGCTGTTTTTT.